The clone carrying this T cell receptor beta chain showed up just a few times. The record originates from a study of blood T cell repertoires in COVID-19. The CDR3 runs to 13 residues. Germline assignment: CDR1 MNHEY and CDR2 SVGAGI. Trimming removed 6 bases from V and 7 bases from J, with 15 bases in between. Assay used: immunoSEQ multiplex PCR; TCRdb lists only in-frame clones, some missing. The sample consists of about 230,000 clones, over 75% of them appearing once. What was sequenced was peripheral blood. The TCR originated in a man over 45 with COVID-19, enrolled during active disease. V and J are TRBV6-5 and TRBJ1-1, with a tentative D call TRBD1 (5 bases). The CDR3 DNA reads TGTGCCAGCAGGCCTCAGGGAAAATTTGAAGCTTTCTTT. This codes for CASRPQGKFEAFF.